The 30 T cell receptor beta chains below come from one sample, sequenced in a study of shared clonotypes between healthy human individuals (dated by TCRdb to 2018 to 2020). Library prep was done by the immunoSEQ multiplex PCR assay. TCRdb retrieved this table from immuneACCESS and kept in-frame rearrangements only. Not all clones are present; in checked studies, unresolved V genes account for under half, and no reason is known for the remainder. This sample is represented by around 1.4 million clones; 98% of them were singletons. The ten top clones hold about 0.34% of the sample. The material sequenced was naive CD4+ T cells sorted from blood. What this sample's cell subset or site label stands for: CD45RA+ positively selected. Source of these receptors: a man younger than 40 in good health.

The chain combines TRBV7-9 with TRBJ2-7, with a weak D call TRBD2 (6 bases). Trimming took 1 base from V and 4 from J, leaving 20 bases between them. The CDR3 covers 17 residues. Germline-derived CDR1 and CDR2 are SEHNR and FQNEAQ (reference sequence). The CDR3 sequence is CASSLVETPGLTYEQYF. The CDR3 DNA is TGTGCCAGCAGCTTAGTGGAGACTCCGGGACTCACTTACGAGCAGTACTTC.

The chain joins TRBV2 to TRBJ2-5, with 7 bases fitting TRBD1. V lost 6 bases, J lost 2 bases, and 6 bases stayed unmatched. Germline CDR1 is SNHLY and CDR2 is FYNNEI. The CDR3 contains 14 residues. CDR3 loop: CASRGTDIQETQYF. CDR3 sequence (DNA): TGTGCCAGCAGGGGGACAGACATACAAGAGACCCAGTACTTC.

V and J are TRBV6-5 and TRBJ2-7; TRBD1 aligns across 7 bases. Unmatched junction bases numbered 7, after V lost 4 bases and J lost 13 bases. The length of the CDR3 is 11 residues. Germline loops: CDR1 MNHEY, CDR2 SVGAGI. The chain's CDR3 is CASSSVGQVYF. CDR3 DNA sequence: TGTGCCAGCAGTTCTGTAGGACAGGTCTACTTC.

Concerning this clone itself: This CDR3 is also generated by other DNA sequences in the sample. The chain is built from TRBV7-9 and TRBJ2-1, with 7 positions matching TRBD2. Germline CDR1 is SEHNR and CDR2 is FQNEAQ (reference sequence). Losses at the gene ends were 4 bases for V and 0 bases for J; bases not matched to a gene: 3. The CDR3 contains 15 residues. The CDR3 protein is CASSSRGSSYNEQFF. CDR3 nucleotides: TGTGCCAGCAGCTCCCGCGGGAGCTCCTACAATGAGCAGTTCTTC.

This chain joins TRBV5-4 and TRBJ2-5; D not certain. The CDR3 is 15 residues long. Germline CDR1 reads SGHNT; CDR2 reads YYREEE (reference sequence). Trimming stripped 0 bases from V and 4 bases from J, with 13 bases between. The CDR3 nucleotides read TGTGCCAGCAGCTTGGGCGGTCTGCGAGGAGAGACCCAGTACTTC. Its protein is CASSLGGLRGETQYF.

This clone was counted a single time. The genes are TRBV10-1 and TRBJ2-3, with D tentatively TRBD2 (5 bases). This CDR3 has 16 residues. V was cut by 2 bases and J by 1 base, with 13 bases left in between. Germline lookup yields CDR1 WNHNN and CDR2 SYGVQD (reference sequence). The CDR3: CASSEGNGMGTDTQYF. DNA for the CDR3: TGCGCCAGCAGTGAGGGGAACGGGATGGGCACAGATACGCAGTATTTT.

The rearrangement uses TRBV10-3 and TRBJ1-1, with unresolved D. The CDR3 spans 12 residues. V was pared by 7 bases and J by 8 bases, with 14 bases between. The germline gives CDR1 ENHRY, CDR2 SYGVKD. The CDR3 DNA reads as TGTGCCATCAATAGCGGGCGGATGGAAGCTTTCTTT. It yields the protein CAINSGRMEAFF.

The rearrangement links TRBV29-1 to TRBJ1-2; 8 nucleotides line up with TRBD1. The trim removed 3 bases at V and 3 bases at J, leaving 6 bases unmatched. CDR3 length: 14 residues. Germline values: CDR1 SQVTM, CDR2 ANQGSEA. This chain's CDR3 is CSVEKDREYYGYTF. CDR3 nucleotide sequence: TGCAGCGTTGAGAAGGACAGGGAATACTATGGCTACACCTTC.

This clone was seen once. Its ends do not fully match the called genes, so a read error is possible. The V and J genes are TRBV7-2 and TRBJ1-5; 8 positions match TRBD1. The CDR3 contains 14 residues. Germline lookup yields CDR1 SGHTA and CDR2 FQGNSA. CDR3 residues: CASTWDRSIQPQHF. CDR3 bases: TGTGCCAGCACCTGGGACAGGAGCATTCAGCCCCAGCATTTT.

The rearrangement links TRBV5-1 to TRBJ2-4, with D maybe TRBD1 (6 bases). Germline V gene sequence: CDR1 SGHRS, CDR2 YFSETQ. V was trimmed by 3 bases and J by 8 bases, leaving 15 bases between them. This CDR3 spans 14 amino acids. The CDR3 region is CASSSPQGDDIQYF. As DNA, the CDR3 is TGCGCCAGCAGCTCTCCACAGGGAGATGACATTCAGTACTTC.

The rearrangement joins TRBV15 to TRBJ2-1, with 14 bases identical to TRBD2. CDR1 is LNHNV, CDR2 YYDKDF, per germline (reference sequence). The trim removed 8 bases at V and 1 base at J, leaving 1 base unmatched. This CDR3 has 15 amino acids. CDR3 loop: CATRTSGRSYNEQFF. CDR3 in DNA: TGTGCCACCCGGACTAGCGGGAGGTCCTACAATGAGCAGTTCTTC. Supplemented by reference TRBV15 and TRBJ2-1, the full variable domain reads DAMVIQNPRYQVTQFGKPVTLSCSQTLNHNVMYWYQQKSSQAPKLLFHYYDKDFNNEADTPDNFQSRRPNTSFCFLDIRSPGLGDTAMYLCATRTSGRSYNEQFFGPGTRLTVL.

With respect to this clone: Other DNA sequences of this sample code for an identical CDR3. The CDR3 sequence: CASSPLGAYEQYF. The CDR3 nucleotides are TGTGCCAGCAGTCCGCTTGGGGCCTACGAGCAGTACTTC. The J gene is TRBJ2-7, the V gene TRBV6-5; D gene unclear. With 5 bases removed from V and 2 bases from J, the gap between germline ends came to 10 bases. CDR1 is MNHEY and CDR2 is SVGAGI in the germline V gene. The CDR3 is made up of 13 amino acids.

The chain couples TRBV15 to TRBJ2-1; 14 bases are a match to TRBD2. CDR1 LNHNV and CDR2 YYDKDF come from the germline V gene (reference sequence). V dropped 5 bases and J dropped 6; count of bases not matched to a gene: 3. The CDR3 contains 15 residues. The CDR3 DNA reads TGTGCCACCAGCCGGGGACTAGCGGGAGTCAATGAGCAGTTCTTC. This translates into CATSRGLAGVNEQFF. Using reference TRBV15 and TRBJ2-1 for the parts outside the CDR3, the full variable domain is DAMVIQNPRYQVTQFGKPVTLSCSQTLNHNVMYWYQQKSSQAPKLLFHYYDKDFNNEADTPDNFQSRRPNTSFCFLDIRSPGLGDTAMYLCATSRGLAGVNEQFFGPGTRLTVL.

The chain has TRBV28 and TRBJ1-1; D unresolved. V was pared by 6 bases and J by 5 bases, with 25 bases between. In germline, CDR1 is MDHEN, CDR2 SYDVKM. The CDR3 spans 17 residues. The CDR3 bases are TGTGCCAGCAGCCTTATTACGCGGGCCCGGACTTCGACTGAAGCTTTCTTT. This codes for CASSLITRARTSTEAFF.

CDR3 sequence: CASPGPEETQYF. In DNA, the CDR3 is TGTGCCAGCCCCGGCCCGGAGGAGACCCAGTACTTC. The V gene is TRBV28, the J gene TRBJ2-5; no clear D. V dropped 8 bases and J dropped 5 bases, with 12 bases sitting between them. The CDR3 runs 12 residues. The germline V gene has CDR1 MDHEN and CDR2 SYDVKM.

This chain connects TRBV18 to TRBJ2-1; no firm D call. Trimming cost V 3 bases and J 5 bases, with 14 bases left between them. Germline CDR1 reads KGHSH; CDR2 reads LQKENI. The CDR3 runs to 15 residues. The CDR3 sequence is CASSPERNPDNEQFF. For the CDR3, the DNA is TGTGCCAGCTCACCGGAACGTAATCCAGACAATGAGCAGTTCTTC.

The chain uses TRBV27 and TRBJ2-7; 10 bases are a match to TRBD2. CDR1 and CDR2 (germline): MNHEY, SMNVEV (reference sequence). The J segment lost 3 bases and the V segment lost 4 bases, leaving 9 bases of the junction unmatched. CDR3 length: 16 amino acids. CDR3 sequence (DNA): TGTGCCAGCAGTTCTCTTCTAGCGGGGGCATTCTACGAGCAGTACTTC. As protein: CASSSLLAGAFYEQYF.

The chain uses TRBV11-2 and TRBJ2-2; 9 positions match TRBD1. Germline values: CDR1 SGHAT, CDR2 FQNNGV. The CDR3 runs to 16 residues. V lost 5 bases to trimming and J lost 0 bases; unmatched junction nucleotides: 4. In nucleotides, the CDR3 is TGTGCCAGCAGCCCAGGGACAGGGTCGAACACCGGGGAGCTGTTTTTT. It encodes CASSPGTGSNTGELFF.

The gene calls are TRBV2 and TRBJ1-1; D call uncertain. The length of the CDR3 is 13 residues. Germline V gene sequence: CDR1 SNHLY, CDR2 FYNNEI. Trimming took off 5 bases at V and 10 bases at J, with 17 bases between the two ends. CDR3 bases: TGTGCCAGCAGTAAGGACGTCCGGGTGATAGCTTTCTTT. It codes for CASSKDVRVIAFF.

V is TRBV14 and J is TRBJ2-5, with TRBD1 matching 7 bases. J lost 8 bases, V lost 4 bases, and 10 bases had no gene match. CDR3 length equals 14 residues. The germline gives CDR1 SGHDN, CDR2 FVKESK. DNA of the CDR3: TGTGCCAGCAGCCGCACAGGGGTTTCTAGAACCCAGTACTTC. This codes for CASSRTGVSRTQYF.

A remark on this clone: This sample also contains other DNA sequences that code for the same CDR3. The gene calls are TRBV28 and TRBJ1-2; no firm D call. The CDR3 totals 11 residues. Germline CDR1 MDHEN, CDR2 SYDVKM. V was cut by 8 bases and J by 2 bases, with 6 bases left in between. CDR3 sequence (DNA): TGTGCCAGCGCCGTGAACTATGGCTACACCTTC. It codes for CASAVNYGYTF.

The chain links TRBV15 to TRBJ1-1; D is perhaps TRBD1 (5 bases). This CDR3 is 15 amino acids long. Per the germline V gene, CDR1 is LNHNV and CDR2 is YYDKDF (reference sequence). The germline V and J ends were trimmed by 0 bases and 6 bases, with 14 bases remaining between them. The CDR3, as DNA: TGTGCCACCAGCAGAGATCTGGGGGGTGGGGCTGAAGCTTTCTTT. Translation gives CATSRDLGGGAEAFF.

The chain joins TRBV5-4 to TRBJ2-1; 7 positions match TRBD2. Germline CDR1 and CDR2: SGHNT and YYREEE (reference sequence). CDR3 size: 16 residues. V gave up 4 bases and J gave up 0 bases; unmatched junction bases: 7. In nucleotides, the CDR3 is TGTGCCAGCAGCGGGGGAGGGATGAGCTCCTACAATGAGCAGTTCTTC. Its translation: CASSGGGMSSYNEQFF.

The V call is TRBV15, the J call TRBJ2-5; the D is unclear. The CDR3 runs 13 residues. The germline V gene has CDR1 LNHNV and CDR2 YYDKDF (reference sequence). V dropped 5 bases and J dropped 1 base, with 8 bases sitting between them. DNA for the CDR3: TGTGCCACCAGCCCGTGGGTCCAAGAGACCCAGTACTTC. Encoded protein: CATSPWVQETQYF.

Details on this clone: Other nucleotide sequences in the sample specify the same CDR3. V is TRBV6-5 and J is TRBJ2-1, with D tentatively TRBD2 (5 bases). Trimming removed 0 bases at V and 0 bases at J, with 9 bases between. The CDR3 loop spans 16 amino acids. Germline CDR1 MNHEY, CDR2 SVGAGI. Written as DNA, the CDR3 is TGTGCCAGCAGTTACTCGCCGGGGTTCTCCTACAATGAGCAGTTCTTC. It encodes CASSYSPGFSYNEQFF.

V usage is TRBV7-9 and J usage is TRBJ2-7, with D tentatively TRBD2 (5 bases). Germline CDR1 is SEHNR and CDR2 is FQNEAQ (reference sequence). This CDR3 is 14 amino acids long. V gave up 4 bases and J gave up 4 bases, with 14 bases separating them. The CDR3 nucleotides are TGTGCCAGCAGCTATAGTTGGAGGAGGTACGAGCAGTACTTC. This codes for CASSYSWRRYEQYF.

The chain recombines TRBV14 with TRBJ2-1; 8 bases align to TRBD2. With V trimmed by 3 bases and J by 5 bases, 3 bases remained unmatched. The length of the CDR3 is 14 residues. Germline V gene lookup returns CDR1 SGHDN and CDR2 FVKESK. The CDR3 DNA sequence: TGTGCCAGCAGCCAGACTAGCGCGAACAATGAGCAGTTCTTC. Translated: CASSQTSANNEQFF.

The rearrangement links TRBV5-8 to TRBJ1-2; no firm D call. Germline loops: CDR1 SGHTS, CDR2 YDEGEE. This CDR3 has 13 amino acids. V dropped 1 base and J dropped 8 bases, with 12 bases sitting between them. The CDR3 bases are TGTGCCAGCAGCTTGCCCAGGACGCCGGGCTACACCTTC. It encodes CASSLPRTPGYTF.

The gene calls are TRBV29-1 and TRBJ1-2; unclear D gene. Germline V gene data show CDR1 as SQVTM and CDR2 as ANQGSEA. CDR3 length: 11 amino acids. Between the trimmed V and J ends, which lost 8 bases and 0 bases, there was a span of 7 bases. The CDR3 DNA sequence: TGCAGCACTGAAACTAACTATGGCTACACCTTC. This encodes CSTETNYGYTF.

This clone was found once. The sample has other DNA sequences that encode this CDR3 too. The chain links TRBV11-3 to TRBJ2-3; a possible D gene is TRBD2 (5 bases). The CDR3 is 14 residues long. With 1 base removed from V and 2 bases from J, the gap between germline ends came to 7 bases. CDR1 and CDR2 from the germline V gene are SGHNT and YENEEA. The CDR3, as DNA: TGTGCCAGCAGCTTAGGAGGGTCCACAGATACGCAGTATTTT. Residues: CASSLGGSTDTQYF.